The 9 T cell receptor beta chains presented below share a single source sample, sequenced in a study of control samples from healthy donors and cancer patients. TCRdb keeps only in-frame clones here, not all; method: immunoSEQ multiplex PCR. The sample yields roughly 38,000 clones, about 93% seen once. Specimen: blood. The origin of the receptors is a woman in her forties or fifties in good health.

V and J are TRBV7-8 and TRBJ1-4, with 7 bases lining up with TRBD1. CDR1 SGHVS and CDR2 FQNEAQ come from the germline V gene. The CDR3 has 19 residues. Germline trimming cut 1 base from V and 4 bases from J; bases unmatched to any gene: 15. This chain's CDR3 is CASSLGGRGIGGGNEKLFF. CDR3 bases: TGTGCCAGCAGCTTAGGAGGCAGGGGGATCGGTGGGGGTAATGAAAAACTGTTTTTT.

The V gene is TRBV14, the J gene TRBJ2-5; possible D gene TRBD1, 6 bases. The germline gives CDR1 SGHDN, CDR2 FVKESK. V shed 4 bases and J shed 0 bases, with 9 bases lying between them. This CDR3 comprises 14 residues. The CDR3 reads CASSLWGHQETQYF. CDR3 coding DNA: TGTGCCAGCAGCCTCTGGGGGCACCAAGAGACCCAGTACTTC. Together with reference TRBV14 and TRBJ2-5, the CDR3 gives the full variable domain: EAGVTQFPSHSVIEKGQTVTLRCDPISGHDNLYWYRRVMGKEIKFLLHFVKESKQDESGMPNNRFLAERTGGTYSTLKVQPAELEDSGVYFCASSLWGHQETQYFGPGTRLLVL.

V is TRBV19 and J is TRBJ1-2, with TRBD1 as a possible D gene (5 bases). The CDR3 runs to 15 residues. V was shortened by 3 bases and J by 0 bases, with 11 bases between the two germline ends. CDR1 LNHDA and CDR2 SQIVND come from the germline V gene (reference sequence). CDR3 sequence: CASSISPDTNYGYTF. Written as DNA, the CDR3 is TGTGCCAGTAGTATTAGTCCGGACACTAACTATGGCTACACCTTC.

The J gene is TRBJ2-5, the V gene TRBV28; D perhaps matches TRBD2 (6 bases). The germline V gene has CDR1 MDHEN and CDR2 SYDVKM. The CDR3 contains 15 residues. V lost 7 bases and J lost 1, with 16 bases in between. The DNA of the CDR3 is TGTGCCAGCACCAAGGCGGGGATTCTCCAAGAGACCCAGTACTTC. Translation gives CASTKAGILQETQYF.

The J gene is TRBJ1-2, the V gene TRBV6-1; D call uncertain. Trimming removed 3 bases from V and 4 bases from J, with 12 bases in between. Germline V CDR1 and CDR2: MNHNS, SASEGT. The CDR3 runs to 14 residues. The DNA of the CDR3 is TGTGCCAGCAGTGACAGTAGACCCAGCTATGGCTACACCTTC. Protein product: CASSDSRPSYGYTF.

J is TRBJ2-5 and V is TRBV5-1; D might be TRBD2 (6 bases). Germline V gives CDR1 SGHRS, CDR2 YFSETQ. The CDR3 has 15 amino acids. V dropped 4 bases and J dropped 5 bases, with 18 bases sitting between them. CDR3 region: CASSPSSGGRETQYF. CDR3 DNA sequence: TGCGCCAGCAGCCCCTCTTCCGGGGGACGGGAGACCCAGTACTTC.

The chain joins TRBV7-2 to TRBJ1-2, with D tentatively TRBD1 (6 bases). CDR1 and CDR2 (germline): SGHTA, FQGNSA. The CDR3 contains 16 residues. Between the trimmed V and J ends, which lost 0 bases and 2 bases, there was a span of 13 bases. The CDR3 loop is CASSLAPGARNYGYTF. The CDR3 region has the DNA TGTGCCAGCAGCTTAGCCCCGGGGGCAAGAAACTATGGCTACACCTTC.

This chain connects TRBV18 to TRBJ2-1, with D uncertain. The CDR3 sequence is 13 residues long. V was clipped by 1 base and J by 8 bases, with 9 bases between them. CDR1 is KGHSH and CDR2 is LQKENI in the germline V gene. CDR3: CASSPRTVDEQFF. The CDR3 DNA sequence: TGTGCCAGCTCACCACGAACGGTGGATGAGCAGTTCTTC.

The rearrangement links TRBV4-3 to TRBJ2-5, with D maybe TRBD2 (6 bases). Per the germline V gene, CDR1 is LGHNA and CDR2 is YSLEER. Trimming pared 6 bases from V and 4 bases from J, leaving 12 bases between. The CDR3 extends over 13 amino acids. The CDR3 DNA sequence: TGCGCCAGCAGTCCGGGACTCCGAGAGACCCAGTACTTC. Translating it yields CASSPGLRETQYF.